This is a list of T cell receptor beta chains from one sample in a study of T cell repertoires in cytomegalovirus infection. Their antigen targets remain unknown. TCRdb processed the reads anew with MiXCR; each CDR3 protein has one entry. The sample lists hundreds of thousands of distinct CDR3 sequences; around 32% were seen once. Sequences were derived from cultured PBMCs, sampled from culture after CMV antigen stimulation. The receptors were sampled from a human donor in good health (CMV status not recorded). Some clones in this sample may be carry-over from other donors' samples. CDR3s include the opening cysteine and the closing phenylalanine or tryptophan. A D gene is named only where the DNA matches it firmly. Rows may omit the clone size; those that give it use once, few, many or a size class.

cdr3_nt: TGCGCCAGCATGGCGGGGGTGTCCACCGGGGAGCTGTTTTTT
cdr3_aa: CASMAGVSTGELFF
v_call: TRBV4-1
d_call: TRBD2
j_call: TRBJ2-2
clone_size: -

cdr3_nt: TGTGCCAGCAGCTTACAATTTACCCCCTCCTACGAGCAGTACTTC
cdr3_aa: CASSLQFTPSYEQYF
v_call: TRBV7-6
d_call: -
j_call: TRBJ2-7
clone_size: many

cdr3_nt: TGTGCCAGCAGTGATGGGGCTGAGCAGTACTTC
cdr3_aa: CASSDGAEQYF
v_call: TRBV6-1
d_call: -
j_call: TRBJ2-7
clone_size: few

cdr3_nt: TGTGCCAGCAGCCTCCATTTCCGGACTGAAGCTTTCTTT
cdr3_aa: CASSLHFRTEAFF
v_call: TRBV11-2
d_call: -
j_call: TRBJ1-1
clone_size: -

cdr3_nt: TGTGCCAGCAGTTACTCTATCGGGAGTACCTACGAGCAGTACTTC
cdr3_aa: CASSYSIGSTYEQYF
v_call: TRBV6-6
d_call: -
j_call: TRBJ2-7
clone_size: -

cdr3_nt: TGCGCCAGCAGTCAATCTAACAACTTCACAGATACGCAGTATTTT
cdr3_aa: CASSQSNNFTDTQYF
v_call: TRBV23-1
d_call: -
j_call: TRBJ2-3
clone_size: -

cdr3_nt: TGTGCCAGCAGTTACTCAACGACGGGAGACTTCTACGAGCAGTACTTC
cdr3_aa: CASSYSTTGDFYEQYF
v_call: TRBV6-5
d_call: -
j_call: TRBJ2-7
clone_size: many

cdr3_nt: TGTGCCACCAGCAGAGGACTAGCGGGAACCTACGAGCAGTACTTC
cdr3_aa: CATSRGLAGTYEQYF
v_call: TRBV15
d_call: TRBD2
j_call: TRBJ2-7
clone_size: -

cdr3_nt: TGTGCCAGCAGCTCTACATCATATGGACATTCCGGGACCTACGAGCAGTACTTC
cdr3_aa: CASSSTSYGHSGTYEQYF
v_call: TRBV7-2
d_call: -
j_call: TRBJ2-7
clone_size: many

cdr3_nt: TGTGCCAGCAGCCATAAGGGGATACTAGCGGTCTGCACAGATACGCAGTATTTT
cdr3_aa: CASSHKGILAVCTDTQYF
v_call: TRBV6-1
d_call: TRBD2
j_call: TRBJ2-3
clone_size: -

cdr3_nt: TGTGCCATCAGTGAGCTACAGGTCTCCGACTATGGCTACACCTTC
cdr3_aa: CAISELQVSDYGYTF
v_call: TRBV10-3
d_call: -
j_call: TRBJ1-2
clone_size: few

cdr3_nt: TGTGCCAGCATTCAGGACTCAGCGGGGGAGACCCAGTACTTC
cdr3_aa: CASIQDSAGETQYF
v_call: TRBV7-2
d_call: TRBD2
j_call: TRBJ2-5
clone_size: -

cdr3_nt: TGTGCCAGCAGCTTTTACGCGACCTACGAGCAGTACTTC
cdr3_aa: CASSFYATYEQYF
v_call: TRBV5-4
d_call: -
j_call: TRBJ2-7
clone_size: few

cdr3_nt: TGTGCCAGCAGTCCTGGTGGTAGCGGGTCATACGAGCAGTACTTC
cdr3_aa: CASSPGGSGSYEQYF
v_call: TRBV12-3/TRBV12-4
d_call: TRBD2
j_call: TRBJ2-7
clone_size: -

cdr3_nt: TGCGCCAGCAGCCAAGAGGGACGGAGCTACGAGCAGTACTTC
cdr3_aa: CASSQEGRSYEQYF
v_call: TRBV4-1
d_call: -
j_call: TRBJ2-7
clone_size: -

cdr3_nt: TGTGCCAGCAGCTCATGGGCTAGCTCCTATAATTCACCCCTCCACTTT
cdr3_aa: CASSSWASSYNSPLHF
v_call: TRBV7-2
d_call: -
j_call: TRBJ1-6
clone_size: many

cdr3_nt: TGTGCCAGCACCTTAGGACAGCTATTTAGCTCCTACAATGAGCAGTTCTTC
cdr3_aa: CASTLGQLFSSYNEQFF
v_call: TRBV12-3/TRBV12-4
d_call: -
j_call: TRBJ2-1
clone_size: -

cdr3_nt: TGCGCCAGCAGCTTGGACCCCGGGGGCCGCTACGAGCAGTACTTC
cdr3_aa: CASSLDPGGRYEQYF
v_call: TRBV5-1
d_call: -
j_call: TRBJ2-7
clone_size: -

cdr3_nt: TGTGCCAGCAGTTACTCGTCCACCGGGGAGCTGTTTTTT
cdr3_aa: CASSYSSTGELFF
v_call: TRBV6-8
d_call: -
j_call: TRBJ2-2
clone_size: few

cdr3_nt: TGCGCCAGCAGTCCCAGACAGGGGGCGGAAGGCTACACCTTC
cdr3_aa: CASSPRQGAEGYTF
v_call: TRBV4-1
d_call: TRBD1
j_call: TRBJ1-2
clone_size: -

cdr3_nt: TGTGCCAGCAGTAAGGCGGGAGTGGGAAACACCATATATTTT
cdr3_aa: CASSKAGVGNTIYF
v_call: TRBV2
d_call: -
j_call: TRBJ1-3
clone_size: -

cdr3_nt: TGTGCCAGCAGAAAGACGGGGGTTAATCAGCCCCAGCATTTT
cdr3_aa: CASRKTGVNQPQHF
v_call: TRBV7-8
d_call: -
j_call: TRBJ1-5
clone_size: -

cdr3_nt: TGTGCCAGCAGTCCCCCTCCGGTTGGGGGCTACACCTTC
cdr3_aa: CASSPPPVGGYTF
v_call: TRBV28
d_call: -
j_call: TRBJ1-2
clone_size: -

cdr3_nt: TGTGCCAGCAAACACAGGGGGATAAACACTGAAGCTTTCTTT
cdr3_aa: CASKHRGINTEAFF
v_call: TRBV6-2/TRBV6-3
d_call: TRBD1
j_call: TRBJ1-1
clone_size: -

cdr3_nt: TGTGCCAGTAGTACCCGAACAGTGCACGCCGTCTCCTACGAGCAGTACTTC
cdr3_aa: CASSTRTVHAVSYEQYF
v_call: TRBV19
d_call: -
j_call: TRBJ2-7
clone_size: few

cdr3_nt: TGTGCCAGCAGCCCAAAGAGAGAGACCCAGTACTTC
cdr3_aa: CASSPKRETQYF
v_call: TRBV7-9
d_call: -
j_call: TRBJ2-5
clone_size: few

cdr3_nt: TGCGCCAGCAGCCCCGAGACGGGAACAGGAGGCGGGGAGCTGTTTTTT
cdr3_aa: CASSPETGTGGGELFF
v_call: TRBV4-3
d_call: -
j_call: TRBJ2-2
clone_size: -

cdr3_nt: TGTGCCAGTAGTAAGAGGGGCCTGAGCACAGATACGCAGTATTTT
cdr3_aa: CASSKRGLSTDTQYF
v_call: TRBV19
d_call: -
j_call: TRBJ2-3
clone_size: -

cdr3_nt: TGTGCCAGTAGTATCAAGGGCCGGACAGATCGAGAGACCCAGTACTTC
cdr3_aa: CASSIKGRTDRETQYF
v_call: TRBV19
d_call: -
j_call: TRBJ2-5
clone_size: -

cdr3_nt: TGTGCCAGCACCCTGACTAGCCCAATTGGCGATGAGCAGTTCTTC
cdr3_aa: CASTLTSPIGDEQFF
v_call: TRBV7-2
d_call: TRBD2
j_call: TRBJ2-1
clone_size: -

cdr3_nt: TGTGCCAGCAGTCGACAGGGGGTTGAGAACACTGAAGCTTTCTTT
cdr3_aa: CASSRQGVENTEAFF
v_call: TRBV2
d_call: TRBD1
j_call: TRBJ1-1
clone_size: -

cdr3_nt: TGTGCCAGCAGTTTAGCGGGAACGGCCGTAGCCAAAAACATTCAGTACTTC
cdr3_aa: CASSLAGTAVAKNIQYF
v_call: TRBV12-3/TRBV12-4
d_call: -
j_call: TRBJ2-4
clone_size: -

cdr3_nt: TGTGCCAGCAGCTTAAGGGAGGGTACAGATACGCAGTATTTT
cdr3_aa: CASSLREGTDTQYF
v_call: TRBV7-2
d_call: TRBD2
j_call: TRBJ2-3
clone_size: few

cdr3_nt: TGTGCCAGCAGCGTATTAAGGGTTTCGGATACGCAGTATTTT
cdr3_aa: CASSVLRVSDTQYF
v_call: TRBV5-6
d_call: -
j_call: TRBJ2-3
clone_size: -

cdr3_nt: TGTGCCAGCAGCTTTTCGTTGGGAAATTCACCCCTCCACTTT
cdr3_aa: CASSFSLGNSPLHF
v_call: TRBV11-2
d_call: -
j_call: TRBJ1-6
clone_size: few

cdr3_nt: TGTGCCAGTAGTATATCGTGGGCGCCTAACTATGGCTACACCTTC
cdr3_aa: CASSISWAPNYGYTF
v_call: TRBV19
d_call: -
j_call: TRBJ1-2
clone_size: few